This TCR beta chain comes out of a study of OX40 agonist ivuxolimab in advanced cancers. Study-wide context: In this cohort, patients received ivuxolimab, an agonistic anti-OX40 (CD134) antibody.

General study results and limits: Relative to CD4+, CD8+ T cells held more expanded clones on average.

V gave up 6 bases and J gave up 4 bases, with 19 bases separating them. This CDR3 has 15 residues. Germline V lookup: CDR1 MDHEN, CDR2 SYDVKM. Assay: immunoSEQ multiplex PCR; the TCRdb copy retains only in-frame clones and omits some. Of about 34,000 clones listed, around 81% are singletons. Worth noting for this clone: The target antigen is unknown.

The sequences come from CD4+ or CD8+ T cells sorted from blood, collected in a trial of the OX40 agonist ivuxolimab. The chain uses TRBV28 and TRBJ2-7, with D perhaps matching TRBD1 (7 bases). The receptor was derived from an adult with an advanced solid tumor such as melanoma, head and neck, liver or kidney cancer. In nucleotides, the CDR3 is TGTGCCAGCAGCCCAGGAGGGGGCAGGCCTTACGAGCAGTACTTC. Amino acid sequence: CASSPGGGRPYEQYF.